Shown below are 26 T cell receptor beta chains from a single sample sequenced in a study of OX40 agonist ivuxolimab in advanced cancers. Libraries were prepared by immunoSEQ multiplex PCR; TCRdb keeps only in-frame clonotypes and omits some of them. The sample has roughly 75,000 clones, around 83% seen once. Here the sequenced sample was CD4+ or CD8+ T cells sorted from blood, taken in a trial of the OX40 agonist ivuxolimab. All receptors derive from an adult with an advanced solid tumor such as melanoma, head and neck, liver or kidney cancer.

The J gene is TRBJ1-5, the V gene TRBV6-1, with D unresolved. V lost 4 bases to trimming and J lost 0 bases, with 7 bases between them. This CDR3 comprises 14 residues. Germline V gene data show CDR1 as MNHNS and CDR2 as SASEGT. CDR3 sequence: CASSGHLSNQPQHF. For the CDR3, the DNA is TGTGCCAGCAGTGGACATCTTAGCAATCAGCCCCAGCATTTT.

Turning to this clone: The junction differs from germline at one of its ends, possibly a read error. The genes are TRBV11-3 and TRBJ1-1, with D unclear. This CDR3 region has 13 residues. Germline CDR1 and CDR2: SGHNT and YENEEA. The CDR3 coding sequence is TGTGTCAGCACGAAGTCGACGAACACTGAAGCTTTCTTT. Translating it yields CVSTKSTNTEAFF.

The chain couples TRBV2 to TRBJ2-5; the D is unclear. The ends were cut back, 8 bases at V and 4 bases at J, with 17 bases in the middle. Germline V gene data show CDR1 as SNHLY and CDR2 as FYNNEI. This CDR3 contains 14 residues. As DNA, the CDR3 is TGTGCCAGCTCGACCAGCAGTTGGAGAGAGACCCAGTACTTC. Translation gives CASSTSSWRETQYF.

This chain connects TRBV27 to TRBJ2-3; TRBD1 aligns across 7 bases. This CDR3 has 18 residues. V lost 8 bases, J lost 2 bases, and 19 bases stayed unmatched. The germline V gene encodes CDR1 MNHEY and CDR2 SMNVEV (reference sequence). CDR3 sequence (DNA): TGTGCCAGCCGAAGTTTCGAGGGGGCAGGGGATTTCACAGATACGCAGTATTTT. Translating it yields CASRSFEGAGDFTDTQYF.

The chain recombines TRBV10-2 with TRBJ1-5, with 8 bases fitting TRBD1. CDR1 is WSHSY and CDR2 is SAAADI in the germline V gene. The length of the CDR3 is 14 residues. After removal of 6 bases from V and 5 bases from J, the junction contained 6 bases not matched to a gene. The CDR3 here is CASSDQTGDQPQHF. Here the CDR3 DNA reads TGCGCCAGCAGCGACCAGACAGGGGATCAGCCCCAGCATTTT.

This clone appeared once. The chain couples TRBV18 to TRBJ2-7; D call uncertain. The V gene lost 4 bases and the J gene lost 4 bases, with 8 bases spanning the gap. CDR3 length equals 12 residues. In germline, CDR1 is KGHSH, CDR2 LQKENI. CDR3 region: CASSQDGYEQYF. The CDR3 DNA is TGTGCCAGCTCACAGGACGGATACGAGCAGTACTTC.

This clone was observed a single time. The CDR3 nucleotides are TGTGCCAGCAGCCCCAGCAGGATCTCCTACGAGCAGTACTTC. It specifies CASSPSRISYEQYF. The chain recombines TRBV9 with TRBJ2-7; D is unresolved. Per germline, CDR1 SGDLS and CDR2 YYNGEE. The CDR3 runs 14 residues. Trimming shortened V by 4 bases and J by 0 bases, and 11 bases separated the two germline ends.

The chain couples TRBV10-3 to TRBJ1-1; 7 nucleotides match TRBD1. With V trimmed by 7 bases and J by 1 base, 6 bases remained unmatched. CDR1 and CDR2 from the germline V gene are ENHRY and SYGVKD. The CDR3 consists of 14 residues. The CDR3 is CAINDRQGNTEAFF. CDR3 in DNA: TGTGCCATCAACGACCGACAGGGGAACACTGAAGCTTTCTTT.

The chain joins TRBV19 to TRBJ1-1; 9 bases fit TRBD1. CDR1 LNHDA and CDR2 SQIVND come from the germline V gene (reference sequence). Trimming at V came to 9 bases and at J to 5 bases, leaving 10 bases not matched to a gene. The CDR3 contains 14 residues. The CDR3 reads CASQTGTGRTEAFF. As DNA, the CDR3 is TGTGCCAGCCAAACCGGGACAGGGAGGACTGAAGCTTTCTTT.

This clone has just one count. The rearrangement links TRBV9 to TRBJ2-1, with 7 bases aligning to TRBD2. Unmatched junction bases numbered 11, after V lost 4 bases and J lost 7 bases. In germline, CDR1 is SGDLS, CDR2 YYNGEE. CDR3 length equals 15 residues. In nucleotides, the CDR3 is TGTGCCAGCAGCCGCCAAGCGGGGCGGTCGAATGAGCAGTTCTTC. This translates into CASSRQAGRSNEQFF.

The rearrangement links TRBV18 to TRBJ2-7; the D gene is possibly TRBD1 (6 bases). Trimming shortened V by 8 bases and J by 0 bases, and 11 bases separated the two germline ends. CDR3 length: 13 amino acids. CDR1 KGHSH and CDR2 LQKENI come from the germline V gene. DNA of the CDR3: TGTGCCAGCAGTTCGGACAGCTCCTACGAGCAGTACTTC. Residues: CASSSDSSYEQYF. Variable domain in full (rest from reference TRBV18 and TRBJ2-7): NAGVMQNPRHLVRRRGQEARLRCSPMKGHSHVYWYRQLPEEGLKFMVYLQKENIIDESGMPKERFSAEFPKEGPSILRIQQVVRGDSAAYFCASSSDSSYEQYFGPGTRLTVT.

J is TRBJ2-7 and V is TRBV6-6; 7 bases line up with TRBD1. Germline V gene sequence: CDR1 MNHNY, CDR2 SVGAGI (reference sequence). V was pared by 7 bases and J by 8 bases, with 14 bases of the junction left unmatched. The CDR3 covers 14 residues. The CDR3 here is CASKEPWTGGQQYF. The CDR3 nucleotides read TGTGCCAGCAAAGAACCCTGGACAGGTGGTCAGCAGTACTTC.

The chain joins TRBV6-1 to TRBJ1-1; D not resolved. The V and J ends lost 2 bases and 11 bases respectively, with 3 bases between them. Looked up from germline, CDR1 is MNHNS and CDR2 is SASEGT. This CDR3 has 9 amino acids. CDR3 DNA: TGTGCCAGCAGTGAACGGGCTTTCTTT. Its translation: CASSERAFF.

This chain uses TRBV5-4 with TRBJ1-1; D is ambiguous. V was clipped by 0 bases and J by 0 bases, with 15 bases between them. Germline V lookup: CDR1 SGHNT, CDR2 YYREEE (reference sequence). The CDR3 length is 17 residues. CDR3 region: CASSLVSGLSMNTEAFF. CDR3 nucleotides: TGTGCCAGCAGCTTGGTTTCAGGACTCTCCATGAACACTGAAGCTTTCTTT.

The chain joins TRBV6-5 to TRBJ2-1, with 11 bases matching TRBD1. V shed 6 bases and J 6 bases; nucleotides not matched to a gene: 7. CDR1 is MNHEY and CDR2 is SVGAGI in the germline V gene. CDR3 length: 15 residues. CDR3 region: CASRQDRGQVNEQFF. CDR3 nucleotide sequence: TGTGCCAGCAGACAGGACAGGGGGCAGGTCAATGAGCAGTTCTTC.

The rearrangement joins TRBV27 to TRBJ2-1; 10 bases line up with TRBD1. The CDR3 runs 15 residues. With 8 bases clipped from V and 4 bases from J, the junction kept 8 bases outside the gene matches. From germline, CDR1 is MNHEY and CDR2 SMNVEV (reference sequence). CDR3 coding DNA: TGTGCCAGCCTCCGAAGGACAGGGGGTTACAATGAGCAGTTCTTC. This codes for CASLRRTGGYNEQFF.

This chain joins TRBV18 and TRBJ1-3; D not certain. Germline V gene lookup returns CDR1 KGHSH and CDR2 LQKENI. The CDR3 is 16 residues long. V was shortened by 2 bases and J by 0 bases, with 11 bases between the two germline ends. The CDR3 nucleotides are TGTGCCAGCTCACCAGTGCTACTGAACTCTGGAAACACCATATATTTT. Translating it yields CASSPVLLNSGNTIYF.

This clone was counted once. This chain joins TRBV12-5 and TRBJ2-1; TRBD1 matches at 8 bases. The CDR3 is 14 amino acids. Germline loops: CDR1 LGHNT, CDR2 FRNRAP. The V and J ends lost 2 bases and 8 bases, in that order; junction bases with no gene match: 5. CDR3 sequence: CASGLRGTGHEQFF. DNA for the CDR3: TGTGCTAGTGGTTTGCGGGGGACAGGCCATGAGCAGTTCTTC. Using reference TRBV12-5 and TRBJ2-1 for the parts outside the CDR3, the full variable domain is DARVTQTPRHKVTEMGQEVTMRCQPILGHNTVFWYRQTMMQGLELLAYFRNRAPLDDSGMPKDRFSAEMPDATLATLKIQPSEPRDSAVYFCASGLRGTGHEQFFGPGTRLTVL.

V usage is TRBV11-3 and J usage is TRBJ2-5, with a weak D call TRBD1 (5 bases). The DNA matches TRBJ2-7 better at its end, which makes the J call doubtful. The CDR3 is 14 residues long. CDR1 SGHNT and CDR2 YENEEA come from the germline V gene. This CDR3 reads CASSLKRGAYEQYF. The CDR3 coding sequence is TGTGCCAGCAGCTTAAAAAGGGGCGCCTACGAGCAGTACTTC.

The chain links TRBV6-5 to TRBJ1-2, with a possible D match to TRBD1 (6 bases). This CDR3 has 13 amino acids. CDR1 and CDR2 from the germline V gene are MNHEY and SVGAGI. The germline V and J ends were trimmed by 5 bases and 8 bases, with 15 bases remaining between them. CDR3 protein: CASSTTGYRGYTF. The CDR3, as DNA: TGTGCCAGCAGTACTACAGGGTATCGGGGCTACACCTTC.

The chain employs TRBV5-4 and TRBJ1-2; D ambiguous. CDR3 size: 15 residues. The V gene's germline CDR1 is SGHNT and CDR2 YYREEE (reference sequence). V was shortened by 4 bases and J by 3 bases, with 16 bases between the two germline ends. The CDR3 spells CASSHARAADYGYTF. CDR3 bases: TGTGCCAGCAGCCATGCTCGAGCCGCCGACTATGGCTACACCTTC.

The chain joins TRBV5-4 to TRBJ1-1; D possibly corresponds to TRBD1 (6 bases). Germline CDR1 SGHNT, CDR2 YYREEE (reference sequence). Trimming pared 3 bases from V and 4 bases from J, leaving 16 bases between. CDR3 length: 15 amino acids. The CDR3 sequence: CASSYSQGSSTEAFF. CDR3 bases: TGTGCCAGCAGCTATTCACAGGGATCGAGCACTGAAGCTTTCTTT.

This rearrangement joins TRBV7-9 to TRBJ2-3; the D is unclear. CDR1 and CDR2 from the germline V gene are SEHNR and FQNEAQ (reference sequence). The CDR3 length is 13 residues. Trimming stripped 4 bases from V and 2 bases from J, with 7 bases between. The CDR3 bases are TGTGCCAGCAGCTACGCGGTCACAGATACGCAGTATTTT. Translated, it gives CASSYAVTDTQYF.

The J gene is TRBJ2-2, the V gene TRBV15; D not certain. This CDR3 region has 14 residues. Trimming removed 4 bases from V and 6 bases from J, with 12 bases in between. Germline-derived CDR1 and CDR2 are LNHNV and YYDKDF (reference sequence). CDR3 loop: CATSTNFPAGELFF. DNA of the CDR3: TGTGCCACCAGCACCAATTTCCCAGCCGGGGAGCTGTTTTTT.

This clone showed up just a few times. CDR3 sequence (DNA): TGCAGCTCTGGGTCAACTGAAGCTTTCTTT. Residues: CSSGSTEAFF. The chain has TRBV29-1 and TRBJ1-1; no clear D. The V gene's germline CDR1 is SQVTM and CDR2 ANQGSEA. Trimming took off 8 bases at V and 5 bases at J, with 9 bases between the two ends. The CDR3 is 10 residues long.

This chain connects TRBV7-9 to TRBJ2-1; possibly TRBD2 for D (5 bases). Trimming removed 4 bases at V and 6 bases at J, with 16 bases between. CDR1 is SEHNR, CDR2 FQNEAQ, per germline (reference sequence). This CDR3 comprises 15 residues. CDR3 protein: CASSSRSLRGNEQFF. The DNA for the CDR3 is TGTGCCAGCAGCTCCCGGTCACTCCGGGGCAATGAGCAGTTCTTC.